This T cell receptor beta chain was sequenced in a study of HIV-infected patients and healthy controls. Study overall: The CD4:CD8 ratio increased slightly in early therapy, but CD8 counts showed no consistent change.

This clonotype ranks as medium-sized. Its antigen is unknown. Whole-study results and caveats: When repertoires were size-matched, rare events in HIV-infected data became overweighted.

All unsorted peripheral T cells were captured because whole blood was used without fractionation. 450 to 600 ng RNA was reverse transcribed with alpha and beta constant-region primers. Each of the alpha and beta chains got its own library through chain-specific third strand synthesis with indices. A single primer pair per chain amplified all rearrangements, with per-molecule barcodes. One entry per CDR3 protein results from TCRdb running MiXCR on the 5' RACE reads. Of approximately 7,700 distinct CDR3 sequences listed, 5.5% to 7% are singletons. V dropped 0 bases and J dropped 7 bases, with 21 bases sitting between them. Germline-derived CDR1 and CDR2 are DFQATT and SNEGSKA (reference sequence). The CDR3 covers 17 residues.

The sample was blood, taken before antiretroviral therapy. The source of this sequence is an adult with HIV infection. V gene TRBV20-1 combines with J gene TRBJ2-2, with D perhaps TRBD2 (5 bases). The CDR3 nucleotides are TGCAGTGCTAGAGATTCCCCCTCGGGGATAGGCGGCGGGGAGCTGTTTTTT. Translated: CSARDSPSGIGGGELFF.